Included here is one TCR beta chain sequence, with context. This clonotype has ten or more counts. Its antigen is currently not known. No much larger clonotype is one base removed from it; base qualities were not supplied. The library was obtained by 5' RACE. The instrument was an Illumina MiSeq. During library preparation, unique molecular identifiers were attached to individual cDNA molecules so that TCRs could be counted quantitatively and reproducibly. Concerning the study's data processing: Samples had a median of roughly 99,000 TCRs, with a range from 23,224 to 690,600. The Decombinator software suite was used to annotate the V, J and CDR3 of the TCR reads. To make PS versus PT1 abundance plots, every sample was subsampled to the same number of TCRs (28,000). TCRs were defined as expanded if absent before sensitization and observed at least eight times at the 2-week time point. TCRdb reran the public reads through fastp at Q25 and MiXCR, keeping productive beta chains. Each CDR3 protein appears once, grouped with its most common genes and DNA. V and J calls and clone size were set by TCRdb, not the authors. The table for this sample lists around 140,000 distinct CDR3 sequences; about 4% of them were counted only once. In total, the top ten clones hold roughly 1.4% of the sample.

Total RNA was extracted from unfractionated whole blood that had been collected in Tempus Blood RNA tubes. Five or six healthy volunteers served as TCR sequencing controls and were bled at day 0, 2 weeks and 6 weeks. These data come from a study of human T cells and chemical hapten exposure (dated by TCRdb to the early 2020s). Regarding the study in general: The libraries were sequenced as a pool, and the TCR yield per sample differed mostly because of small variations in library volumes within the pool. Peripheral blood TCR repertoire changes were tracked in vivo in alopecia patients during primary and secondary sensitization to the hapten diphenylcyclopropenone (DPC). Both TCR alpha and TCR beta chains were sequenced from each blood RNA sample.

Study-wide conclusions, independent of this receptor: After repeated subsampling, changes were observed in the strength of the expansion versus patch-test correlation and in the threshold at which the correlation became significant. DPC sensitization did not change the number of TCRs with a frequency above 1 in 1000, and there was no evidence of changes in global repertoire structure.

CDR1 and CDR2, looked up from the germline V gene, are MDHEN and SYDVKM. Counted from cysteine to phenylalanine, this CDR3 has 12 amino acids. CDR3 DNA only is kept here, 36 bases in frame from base 1. Between the V and J ends, shortened by 3 bases and 5 bases respectively, the junction contains 7 bases. The V and J genes are TRBV28 and TRBJ1-2; possibly the D gene is TRBD1, per 5 matching bases. This TCR derives from a female donor in good health. The DNA sequence reads TGTGCCAGCAGTTTGAAGGGGTATGGCTACACCTTC. Protein translation: CASSLKGYGYTF.